This paragraph reports one TCR beta chain. Its antigen is as yet unknown. Sufficient DNA from normal breast often required about 95-330 mg tissue. This record comes from a study of early stage breast cancer tumors. Findings and limits, study-wide: Compared with adjacent normal breast tissue, tumors showed around 2.7-fold greater T cell density and higher clonality.

Some clones are missing from TCRdb's copy, which holds only in-frame ones; the method was immunoSEQ multiplex PCR. Of some 5,000 clones listed, about 70% are singletons. This CDR3 region has 16 residues. Germline V gives CDR1 SGHRS, CDR2 YFSETQ. The junction had 10 bases not matched to a gene; V was cut back by 4 bases and J by 4 bases. This sequence was found in a person in their sixties or seventies with breast cancer. The chain joins TRBV5-1 to TRBJ2-1, with 8 bases lining up with TRBD2. The sequencing input was normal breast tissue next to the tumor. The CDR3 DNA follows: TGCGCCAGCAGCCTGAGAACTAGCGGACTATACAATGAGCAGTTCTTC. Residues: CASSLRTSGLYNEQFF.